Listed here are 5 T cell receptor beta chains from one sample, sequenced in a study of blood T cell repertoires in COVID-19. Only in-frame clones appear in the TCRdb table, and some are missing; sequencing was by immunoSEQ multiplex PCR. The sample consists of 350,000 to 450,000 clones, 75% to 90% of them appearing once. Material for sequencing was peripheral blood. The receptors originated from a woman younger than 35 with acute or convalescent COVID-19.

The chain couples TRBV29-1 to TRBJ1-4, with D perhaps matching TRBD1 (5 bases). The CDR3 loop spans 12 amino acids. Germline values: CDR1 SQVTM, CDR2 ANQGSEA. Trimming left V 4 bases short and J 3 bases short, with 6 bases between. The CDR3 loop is CSVGGANEKLFF. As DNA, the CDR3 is TGCAGCGTTGGGGGGGCTAATGAAAAACTGTTTTTT.

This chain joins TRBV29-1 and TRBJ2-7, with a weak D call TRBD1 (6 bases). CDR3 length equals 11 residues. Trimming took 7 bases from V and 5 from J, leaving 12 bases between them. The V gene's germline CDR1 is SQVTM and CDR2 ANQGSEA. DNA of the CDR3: TGCAGCGCGACCACAGGGAACGAGCAGTACTTC. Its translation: CSATTGNEQYF.

The CDR3 region is CASSITTEQYF. CDR3 in DNA: TGCGCCAGCAGCATAACGACAGAGCAGTACTTC. This rearrangement joins TRBV5-1 to TRBJ2-7; D is unclear. Looked up from germline, CDR1 is SGHRS and CDR2 is YFSETQ. The V end was cut by 4 bases, the J end by 7 bases, with 9 bases between. CDR3 length equals 11 residues.

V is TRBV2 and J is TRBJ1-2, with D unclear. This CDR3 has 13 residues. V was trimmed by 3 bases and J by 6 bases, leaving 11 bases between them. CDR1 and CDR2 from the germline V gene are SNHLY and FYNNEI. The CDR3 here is CASSERAPDGYTF. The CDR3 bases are TGTGCCAGCAGTGAGCGGGCGCCGGATGGCTACACCTTC.

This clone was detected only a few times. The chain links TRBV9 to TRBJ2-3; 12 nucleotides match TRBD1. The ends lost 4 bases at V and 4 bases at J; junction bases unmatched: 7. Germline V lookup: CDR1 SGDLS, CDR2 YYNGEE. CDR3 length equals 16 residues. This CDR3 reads CASSYGTGGDSDTQYF. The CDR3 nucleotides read TGTGCCAGCAGCTATGGGACAGGGGGCGACTCAGATACGCAGTATTTT.